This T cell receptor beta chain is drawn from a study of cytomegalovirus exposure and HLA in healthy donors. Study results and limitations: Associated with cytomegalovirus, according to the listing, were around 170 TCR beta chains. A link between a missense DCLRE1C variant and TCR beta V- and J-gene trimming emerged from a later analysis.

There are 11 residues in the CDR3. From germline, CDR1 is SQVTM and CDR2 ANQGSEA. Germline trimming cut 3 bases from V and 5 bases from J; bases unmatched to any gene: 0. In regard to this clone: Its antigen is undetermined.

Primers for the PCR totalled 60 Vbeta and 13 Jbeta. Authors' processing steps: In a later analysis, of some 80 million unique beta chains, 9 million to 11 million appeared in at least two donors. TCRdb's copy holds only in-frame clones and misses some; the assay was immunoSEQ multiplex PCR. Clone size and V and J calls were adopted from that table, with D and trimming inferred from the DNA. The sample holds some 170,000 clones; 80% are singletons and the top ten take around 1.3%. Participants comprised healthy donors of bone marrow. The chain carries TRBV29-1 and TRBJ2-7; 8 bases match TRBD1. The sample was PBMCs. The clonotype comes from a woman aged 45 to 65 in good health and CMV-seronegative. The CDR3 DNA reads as TGCAGCGTTGAGGACAGGGACGAGCAGTACTTC. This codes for CSVEDRDEQYF.